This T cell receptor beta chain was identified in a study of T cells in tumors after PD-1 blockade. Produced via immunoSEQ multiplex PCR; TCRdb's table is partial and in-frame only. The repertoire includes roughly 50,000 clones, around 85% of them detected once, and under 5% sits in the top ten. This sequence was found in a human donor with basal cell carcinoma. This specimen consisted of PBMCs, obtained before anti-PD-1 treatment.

CDR3 coding DNA: TGTGCCTGGAGCTCCGGGGGTGGGGCTACTTCACCCCTCCACTTT. This gives the protein CAWSSGGGATSPLHF. The chain joins TRBV30 to TRBJ1-6; tentative D call: TRBD1 (5 bases). CDR3 length: 15 residues. Germline V gives CDR1 GTSNPN, CDR2 SVGIG (reference sequence). The V end lost 3 bases, the J end lost 9 bases, and 18 bases lay between the germline ends.